Below, 18 T cell receptor beta chains from the same sample are listed, as sequenced in a study of T-cell reconstitution after alpha-beta-depleted transplantation in children. Unique molecular identifiers were built into the TCRbeta library. TCRdb passed the PCR reads through MiXCR, listing each CDR3 protein once. Here the sample spans 200,000 to 250,000 distinct CDR3 sequences, about a tenth being singletons. Specimen: PBMCs from the stem cell graft donor, collected from the stem cell graft. Every receptor here comes from a human donor who donated a stem cell graft to a child with acute lymphoblastic leukemia.

The V gene is TRBV9, the J gene TRBJ2-5, with TRBD2 as a possible D gene (6 bases). The germline V and J ends were trimmed by 0 bases and 6 bases, with 15 bases remaining between them. Germline V lookup: CDR1 SGDLS, CDR2 YYNGEE. The CDR3 sequence is 15 residues long. Here the CDR3 DNA reads TGTGCCAGCAGCGTAGCTACCGCGGGGCTCCAGACCCAGTACTTC. This codes for CASSVATAGLQTQYF.

The rearrangement links TRBV7-2 to TRBJ2-7; 7 bases are a match to TRBD2. Germline V gene data show CDR1 as SGHTA and CDR2 as FQGNSA. After removal of 0 bases from V and 2 bases from J, the junction contained 10 bases not matched to a gene. This CDR3 is built from 17 residues. The CDR3 DNA reads as TGTGCCAGCAGCTTAGCCCTTCGGGGGAGGGTTCCCTACGAGCAGTACTTC. Encoded protein: CASSLALRGRVPYEQYF. Full variable domain (missing parts from reference TRBV7-2 and TRBJ2-7): GAGVSQSPSNKVTEKGKDVELRCDPISGHTALYWYRQSLGQGLEFLIYFQGNSAPDKSGLPSDRFSAERTGGSVSTLTIQRTQQEDSAVYLCASSLALRGRVPYEQYFGPGTRLTVT.

The chain is built from TRBV29-1 and TRBJ2-5; D uncertain. With 0 bases removed from V and 5 bases from J, the gap between germline ends came to 10 bases. There are 13 residues in the CDR3. Germline V gives CDR1 SQVTM, CDR2 ANQGSEA. The CDR3 DNA is TGCAGCGTTGAAGATCGCGCTTGGGAGACCCAGTACTTC. Residues: CSVEDRAWETQYF.

This clonotype was observed a handful of times. V is TRBV6-2 or TRBV6-3 and J is TRBJ2-1; D may correspond to TRBD1 or TRBD2 (5 bases each). Germline CDR1 and CDR2: MNHEY and SVGEGT. V lost 5 bases to trimming and J lost 10 bases, with 15 bases between them. CDR3 length equals 13 residues. The CDR3 reads CASSRQGRDEQFF. CDR3 coding DNA: TGTGCCAGCAGTCGACAAGGACGGGACGAGCAGTTCTTC.

The J gene is TRBJ1-4, the V gene TRBV3-1; D unclear. Germline V gene data show CDR1 as LGHDT and CDR2 as YNNKEL (reference sequence). CDR3 length equals 11 residues. The germline V and J ends were trimmed by 1 base and 17 bases, with 11 bases remaining between them. The DNA for the CDR3 is TGTGCCAGCAGCCAAGCCGGGGAGCCCTTTTTT. Encoded protein: CASSQAGEPFF.

V usage is TRBV12-3 or TRBV12-4 and J usage is TRBJ1-5; D unresolved. V was clipped by 7 bases and J by 4 bases, with 17 bases between them. This CDR3 has 15 residues. The CDR3 bases are TGTGCCAGCATGAACCCCCTTTCCGAGAATCAGCCCCAGCATTTT. As protein: CASMNPLSENQPQHF.

This clonotype was recorded many times. The rearrangement uses TRBV9 and TRBJ1-1; D unresolved. Trimming took off 0 bases at V and 4 bases at J, with 10 bases between the two ends. CDR3 size: 14 residues. Germline assignment: CDR1 SGDLS and CDR2 YYNGEE. This CDR3 is CASSVGSEGTEAFF. The CDR3 DNA is TGTGCCAGCAGCGTAGGAAGTGAAGGCACTGAAGCTTTCTTT.

This clonotype was counted a few times. The rearrangement joins TRBV27 to TRBJ2-2, with 7 bases matching TRBD2. The CDR3 loop spans 15 amino acids. The ends lost 3 bases at V and 6 bases at J; junction bases unmatched: 7. The germline gives CDR1 MNHEY, CDR2 SMNVEV (reference sequence). CDR3 residues: CASSFSTAGAGELFF. The CDR3 region has the DNA TGTGCCAGCAGTTTCTCGACTGCGGGGGCCGGGGAGCTGTTTTTT.

This sequence joins TRBV30 and TRBJ1-4, with D perhaps TRBD1 (6 bases). Trimming stripped 0 bases from V and 4 bases from J, with 9 bases between. The CDR3 consists of 14 residues. CDR1 and CDR2 (germline): GTSNPN, SVGIG (reference sequence). The CDR3: CAWSVRGGNEKLFF. The CDR3 region has the DNA TGTGCCTGGAGTGTACGAGGGGGTAATGAAAAACTGTTTTTT.

Details on this clonotype: Compared with germline, one end of the junction differs, possibly owing to a read error. The J gene is TRBJ1-1, the V gene TRBV20-1, with D possibly TRBD1 on 5 matching bases. Germline V gene lookup returns CDR1 DFQATT and CDR2 SNEGSKA (reference sequence). The CDR3 runs to 14 residues. The CDR3 bases are TGCTGTGCTAGCAAGACAGTTTTGAACACTGAAGCTTTCTTT. It encodes CCASKTVLNTEAFF.

This clonotype was seen only a few times. The rearrangement joins TRBV6-5 to TRBJ2-4; either TRBD1 or TRBD2 may supply D (6 bases each). The germline V gene encodes CDR1 MNHEY and CDR2 SVGAGI. CDR3 length: 15 residues. V was shortened by 2 bases and J by 7 bases, with 15 bases between the two germline ends. The DNA for the CDR3 is TGTGCCAGCAGTTACAGCCGGGGGCTTGTGAACATTCAGTACTTC. This gives the protein CASSYSRGLVNIQYF.

The chain combines TRBV20-1 with TRBJ2-3, with D tentatively TRBD1 (5 bases). The germline CDR1 and CDR2 sequences are DFQATT and SNEGSKA (reference sequence). The CDR3 extends over 13 amino acids. V was clipped by 1 base and J by 1 base, with 6 bases between them. The DNA for the CDR3 is TGCAGTGCTAGAGGCAGGGGCACAGATACGCAGTATTTT. It encodes CSARGRGTDTQYF.

The CDR3 sequence is CASSESVRGHTEAFF. CDR3 nucleotides: TGCGCCAGCAGTGAGTCCGTCAGGGGGCACACTGAAGCTTTCTTT. The chain uses TRBV10-1 and TRBJ1-1; 8 nucleotides align to TRBD1. The CDR3 is 15 residues long. Germline lookup yields CDR1 WNHNN and CDR2 SYGVQD (reference sequence). The trim removed 0 bases at V and 3 bases at J, leaving 3 bases unmatched.

In its sample, this clonotype was seen a few times. The junction departs from germline at one end; a sequencing error may be responsible. The chain links TRBV11-2 to TRBJ2-7; no clear D. The V gene's germline CDR1 is SGHAT and CDR2 FQNNGV. This CDR3 contains 12 residues. In nucleotides, the CDR3 is TGTGCCAGCAGCGTAGACGGCTACGAGCAGTACTTC. Encoded protein: CASSVDGYEQYF.

This clonotype appeared many times. The chain joins TRBV5-1 to TRBJ2-3; 12 bases are shared with TRBD2. V lost 4 bases to trimming and J lost 2 bases; unmatched junction nucleotides: 14. This CDR3 is 19 amino acids long. Germline-derived CDR1 and CDR2 are SGHRS and YFSETQ. Written as DNA, the CDR3 is TGCGCCAGCAGCCCCTCCGGACTAGCGGGGAGCTATTACACAGATACGCAGTATTTT. It yields the protein CASSPSGLAGSYYTDTQYF.

The CDR3 sequence: CASIQSGGADTQYF. The CDR3 coding sequence is TGTGCCAGCATACAGTCCGGCGGGGCAGATACGCAGTATTTT. The gene calls are TRBV6-1 and TRBJ2-3; D possibly corresponds to TRBD2 (6 bases). This CDR3 contains 14 residues. Germline V gives CDR1 MNHNS, CDR2 SASEGT. V was trimmed by 7 bases and J by 4 bases, leaving 15 bases between them.

V is TRBV29-1 and J is TRBJ2-5; D is unclear. Germline loops: CDR1 SQVTM, CDR2 ANQGSEA. Trimming shortened V by 0 bases and J by 5 bases, and 10 bases separated the two germline ends. The CDR3 runs 13 residues. CDR3 DNA: TGCAGCGTTGAAGAGGGCACCCGGGAGACCCAGTACTTC. Translation: CSVEEGTRETQYF.

This clonotype was observed a few times. The V and J genes are TRBV5-1 and TRBJ2-6; D not certain. The CDR3 sequence is 15 residues long. V lost 2 bases and J lost 4, with 10 bases in between. Per germline, CDR1 SGHRS and CDR2 YFSETQ. CDR3 residues: CASSLMGSGANVLTF. Written as DNA, the CDR3 is TGCGCCAGCAGCTTAATGGGTTCGGGGGCCAACGTCCTGACTTTC.